This TCR beta chain was captured in a study of blood T cell repertoires in COVID-19. Study-level information: Material from acute and convalescent COVID-19 was sourced from the United States, Italy and Spain. The analysed material was cDNA or gDNA that came from T cells, B-cell-depleted T cells, or PBMCs.

Participants came from roughly 23 US areas, aged about 18 to 90 years. J lost 9 bases, V lost 6 bases, and 8 bases had no gene match. Germline V gene sequence: CDR1 SNHLY, CDR2 FYNNEI. The CDR3 sequence is 14 residues long. Sequencing was performed with immunoSEQ multiplex PCR; in TCRdb, only in-frame clones are kept and a portion is missing. In the table there are 230,000 or so clones, more than 80% of which are singletons. V gene TRBV2 combines with J gene TRBJ2-1; 10 nucleotides line up with TRBD2. The source of this sequence is a woman aged 40 to 50 with acute COVID-19. The sample taken for sequencing was PBMCs or T cells enriched from blood (not recorded which). The CDR3 here is CASRATSGVGEQFF. CDR3 bases: TGTGCCAGCAGAGCCACTAGCGGGGTAGGTGAGCAGTTCTTC.